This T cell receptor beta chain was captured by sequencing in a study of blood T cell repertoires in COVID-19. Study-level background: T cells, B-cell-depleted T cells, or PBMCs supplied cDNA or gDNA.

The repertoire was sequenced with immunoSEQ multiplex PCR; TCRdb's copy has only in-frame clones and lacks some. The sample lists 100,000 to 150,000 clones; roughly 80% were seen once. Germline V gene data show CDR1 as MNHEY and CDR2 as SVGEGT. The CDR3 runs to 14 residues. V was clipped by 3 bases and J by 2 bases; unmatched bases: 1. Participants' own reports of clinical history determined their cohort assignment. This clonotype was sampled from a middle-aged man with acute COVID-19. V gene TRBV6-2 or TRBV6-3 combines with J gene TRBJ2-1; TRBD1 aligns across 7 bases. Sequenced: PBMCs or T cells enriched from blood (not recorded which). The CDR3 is CASSYGTAYNEQFF. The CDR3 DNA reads TGTGCCAGCAGTTATGGGACAGCCTACAATGAGCAGTTCTTC.